These 3 T cell receptor beta chains were sequenced from one sample in a study of regulatory T cells in long-lasting Graves disease. Time point specified: newly diagnosed GD, antithyroid drugs for less than 3 months. Scientists built the TCR library using RNA that was extracted from PBMCs. The authors built TCR beta libraries using iRepertoire HTBI primers and Arm-PCR of CDR3 regions. TCRdb itself ran the multiplex PCR reads through MiXCR, one entry per CDR3 protein. The sample carries roughly 380,000 distinct CDR3 sequences, roughly a sixth recorded once. Sample: peripheral blood mononuclear cells (PBMCs), taken at new diagnosis, from a patient treated with antithyroid drugs. Source of these receptors: a female donor with Graves disease.

This rearrangement joins TRBV12-3 or TRBV12-4 to TRBJ2-7, with TRBD1 matching 9 bases. V gave up 3 bases and J gave up 7 bases; unmatched junction bases: 10. The CDR3 contains 15 residues. Written as DNA, the CDR3 is TGTGCCAGCAGTTTGGGGACAGGGACAGCCGGGGAGCAGTACTTC. Its protein product is CASSLGTGTAGEQYF.

On this clonotype itself: This sequence may be a read error, since a much larger clone differs from it by one base. The genes are TRBV7-9 and TRBJ2-7; no clear D. The germline V gene encodes CDR1 SEHNR and CDR2 FQNEAQ (reference sequence). The CDR3 is made up of 13 amino acids. The CDR3 region has the DNA TGTGCCAGCAGCGCTGGGTCCCCTTACGAGCAGTGCTTC. Amino acids: CASSAGSPYEQCF.

The chain employs TRBV27 and TRBJ2-7; D perhaps matches TRBD2 (5 bases). V lost 0 bases, J lost 6 bases, and 12 bases lay in between. The germline V gene has CDR1 MNHEY and CDR2 SMNVEV (reference sequence). The CDR3 loop spans 14 amino acids. The CDR3 sequence: CASSLSPLAGEQYF. The DNA of the CDR3 is TGTGCCAGCAGTTTATCACCCCTAGCAGGCGAGCAGTACTTC.